A single sample gave rise to the 27 T cell receptor beta chains below, sequenced in a study of blood T cells in healthy people across ages. Next came a second PCR, run for roughly 6 to 11 cycles, which used a sample-barcoded 5' primer along with a J-beta primer mix. TCRdb re-called the 5' RACE reads with MiXCR, one entry per CDR3 protein. The sample yields 1,800,000 or so distinct CDR3 sequences, roughly two fifths seen once. Sequences were obtained from blood. The receptors originated from a human donor in good health.

Comments on this clonotype: An end of the junction does not agree with germline; a read error may underlie this. This chain connects TRBV7-9 to TRBJ1-5; no clear D. This CDR3 is 13 amino acids long. Germline V lookup: CDR1 SEHNR, CDR2 FQNEAQ (reference sequence). The CDR3 sequence is CASSSGSNLPQHF. In nucleotides, the CDR3 is TGTGCCAGCAGCTCGGGAAGCAATCTGCCCCAGCATTTT.

V and J are TRBV11-2 and TRBJ1-2; D is unclear. Trimming removed 3 bases from V and 8 bases from J, with 10 bases in between. Germline V gene lookup returns CDR1 SGHAT and CDR2 FQNNGV. This CDR3 comprises 12 residues. In DNA form, the CDR3 reads TGTGCCAGCAGCTTCGGCCGGTTGGGCTACACCTTC. Translated, it gives CASSFGRLGYTF.

This clonotype was seen more than once but under ten times. This sequence joins TRBV7-6 and TRBJ2-6; D uncertain. CDR1 is SGHVS and CDR2 is FNYEAQ in the germline V gene. Trimming left V 4 bases short and J 0 bases short, with 19 bases between. This CDR3 has 19 amino acids. CDR3 nucleotide sequence: TGTGCCAGCAGCTCATTAACCGGGTTTGCAATCTCTGGGGCCAACGTCCTGACTTTC. Its translation: CASSSLTGFAISGANVLTF.

This clonotype was seen only a few times. The rearrangement uses TRBV28 and TRBJ1-6; D call uncertain. Germline V gene lookup returns CDR1 MDHEN and CDR2 SYDVKM. This CDR3 spans 18 amino acids. The V and J ends lost 2 bases and 0 bases respectively, with 14 bases between them. CDR3 nucleotide sequence: TGTGCCAGCAGTTTAAGGCAGCAAGTGAGCTCCTATAATTCACCCCTCCACTTT. The encoded protein is CASSLRQQVSSYNSPLHF.

The chain couples TRBV6-6 to TRBJ1-5; D gene ambiguous. This CDR3 is 15 amino acids long. Trimming shortened V by 6 bases and J by 1 base, and 13 bases separated the two germline ends. CDR1 and CDR2 (germline): MNHNY, SVGAGI (reference sequence). The DNA for the CDR3 is TGTGCCAGCAGCGGATCCGGGTCGAGCAATCAGCCCCAGCATTTT. Its translation: CASSGSGSSNQPQHF.

The chain uses TRBV12-3 or TRBV12-4 and TRBJ2-1; tentative D call: TRBD2 (5 bases). The length of the CDR3 is 13 residues. Trimming stripped 6 bases from V and 9 bases from J, with 15 bases between. The CDR3, as DNA: TGTGCCAGCAGGCCTGTACAGAGCGGTGAGCAGTTCTTC. It is translated as CASRPVQSGEQFF.

This clonotype was counted between two and nine times. This chain uses TRBV29-1 with TRBJ2-3; TRBD2 matches at 8 bases. V dropped 6 bases and J dropped 3; count of bases not matched to a gene: 14. Germline CDR1 reads SQVTM; CDR2 reads ANQGSEA. The CDR3 extends over 16 amino acids. CDR3: CSVGPVLAGGTDTQYF. CDR3 nucleotide sequence: TGCAGCGTGGGCCCCGTCCTAGCGGGTGGGACAGATACGCAGTATTTT.

The chain links TRBV21-1 to TRBJ2-3; TRBD2 was called by the table and not checked on the DNA. TRBV21-1 is recorded as a pseudogene. The CDR3 contains 17 residues. The CDR3, as DNA: TGTGCCGGCAGCAAAATGGGAGGACCCCGTTCCACAGATACGCAGTATTTT. This gives the protein CAGSKMGGPRSTDTQYF.

The chain employs TRBV5-1 and TRBJ1-4, with a possible D match to TRBD1 (5 bases). Germline V gene lookup returns CDR1 SGHRS and CDR2 YFSETQ. Trimming left V 2 bases short and J 0 bases short, with 14 bases between. The CDR3 consists of 17 residues. The CDR3 nucleotides read TGCGCCAGCAGCTTTGAAAACCAGGGTGCAACTAATGAAAAACTGTTTTTT. It specifies CASSFENQGATNEKLFF.

This clonotype was seen a handful of times. The chain uses TRBV7-2 and TRBJ2-7, with D uncertain. Germline V gene lookup returns CDR1 SGHTA and CDR2 FQGNSA. Trimming removed 4 bases at V and 0 bases at J, with 10 bases between. The CDR3 contains 14 residues. The DNA of the CDR3 is TGTGCCAGCAGCTCAGCACGCAACTCCTACGAGCAGTACTTC. Protein product: CASSSARNSYEQYF.

This clonotype has only a few counts. The CDR3 protein is CASSVSRGVQFF. The CDR3 DNA is TGTGCCAGCAGTGTTTCCCGGGGCGTGCAGTTCTTC. The chain links TRBV6-2 or TRBV6-3 to TRBJ2-1, with D perhaps TRBD1 or TRBD2 (5 bases each). Deletions cut 5 bases from V and 12 bases from J, with 14 bases between. The CDR3 covers 12 residues. The germline gives CDR1 MNHEY, CDR2 SVGEGT.

The rearrangement links TRBV12-3 or TRBV12-4 to TRBJ1-2, with TRBD1 as a possible D gene (6 bases). The CDR3 sequence is 15 residues long. The V and J ends lost 5 bases and 6 bases respectively, with 19 bases between them. In DNA form, the CDR3 reads TGTGCCAGCAGTCAGGACAGCCAGGACTTCCATGGCTACACCTTC. Translating gives CASSQDSQDFHGYTF.

This clonotype was seen at least ten times. The chain links TRBV29-1 to TRBJ2-6; D unresolved. Trimming took off 5 bases at V and 0 bases at J, with 5 bases between the two ends. This CDR3 comprises 13 residues. The germline CDR1 and CDR2 sequences are SQVTM and ANQGSEA. The CDR3 DNA reads as TGCAGCGTTACCCTCTCTGGGGCCAACGTCCTGACTTTC. As protein: CSVTLSGANVLTF.

The rearrangement uses TRBV6-2 or TRBV6-3 and TRBJ2-1, with D unresolved. The V end lost 3 bases, the J end lost 9 bases, and 6 bases lay between the germline ends. This CDR3 spans 11 amino acids. Germline CDR1 reads MNHEY; CDR2 reads SVGEGT. The CDR3 here is CASSYGSEQFF. The CDR3 DNA reads TGTGCCAGCAGTTATGGAAGTGAGCAGTTCTTC.

V gene TRBV20-1 combines with J gene TRBJ1-5, with a possible D match to TRBD1 (5 bases). Germline V CDR1 and CDR2: DFQATT, SNEGSKA (reference sequence). There are 15 residues in the CDR3. The germline V and J ends were trimmed by 7 bases and 5 bases, with 21 bases remaining between them. The CDR3 sequence is CSVGEPFLGDQPQHF. The CDR3 region has the DNA TGCAGTGTCGGGGAACCCTTCCTAGGGGATCAGCCCCAGCATTTT.

J is TRBJ2-5 and V is TRBV27, with TRBD1 matching over 9 bases. V shed 5 bases and J 7 bases; nucleotides not matched to a gene: 11. The CDR3 covers 15 residues. CDR1 and CDR2 from the germline V gene are MNHEY and SMNVEV (reference sequence). The CDR3 here is CASSTGGGGFGTQYF. In nucleotides, the CDR3 is TGTGCCAGCAGTACAGGGGGCGGTGGGTTTGGGACCCAGTACTTC.

The rearrangement joins TRBV2 to TRBJ2-6, with D tentatively TRBD1 (5 bases). Germline CDR1 reads SNHLY; CDR2 reads FYNNEI. V lost 6 bases, J lost 0 bases, and 21 bases lay in between. The CDR3 loop spans 19 amino acids. Written as DNA, the CDR3 is TGTGCCAGCAGAGTCAGGTTGCAGGGCCAGGTCTCTGGGGCCAACGTCCTGACTTTC. Its protein product is CASRVRLQGQVSGANVLTF.

The chain uses TRBV10-3 and TRBJ2-7, with no clear D. The V gene lost 0 bases and the J gene lost 2 bases, with 11 bases spanning the gap. The CDR3 runs to 15 residues. The germline V gene encodes CDR1 ENHRY and CDR2 SYGVKD. The DNA of the CDR3 is TGTGCCATCAGTGAGTCTGTCAGTCCCCCCTACGAGCAGTACTTC. Its translation: CAISESVSPPYEQYF.

This clonotype has a handful of counts. The rearrangement links TRBV12-3 or TRBV12-4 to TRBJ1-5; 7 bases map to TRBD1. CDR3 length equals 13 residues. V shed 7 bases and J 5 bases; nucleotides not matched to a gene: 5. CDR3 in amino acids: CASNQGGYQPQHF. As DNA, the CDR3 is TGTGCCAGCAACCAGGGGGGATATCAGCCCCAGCATTTT.

Ten or more counts support this clonotype. The chain recombines TRBV6-5 with TRBJ2-6; D is uncertain. V was cut by 1 base and J by 0 bases, with 4 bases left in between. The germline V gene has CDR1 MNHEY and CDR2 SVGAGI. The CDR3 is 15 residues long. DNA for the CDR3: TGTGCCAGCAGTTACTTTCTCTCTGGGGCCAACGTCCTGACTTTC. It encodes CASSYFLSGANVLTF.

CDR3 in DNA: TGTGCCAGCAGGGAGACAGGTGGTTCGTACGGCTACACCTTC. Its translation is CASRETGGSYGYTF. V gene TRBV28 combines with J gene TRBJ1-2, with D possibly TRBD1 on 6 matching bases. The V end lost 6 bases, the J end lost 8 bases, and 19 bases lay between the germline ends. The germline CDR1 and CDR2 sequences are MDHEN and SYDVKM. The CDR3 sequence is 14 residues long.

In its sample, this clonotype was seen a few times. The chain employs TRBV7-8 and TRBJ2-7, with D uncertain. The CDR3 consists of 16 residues. With 3 bases removed from V and 0 bases from J, the gap between germline ends came to 15 bases. The V gene's germline CDR1 is SGHVS and CDR2 FQNEAQ. CDR3: CASSLIRISSSYEQYF. The CDR3 DNA follows: TGTGCCAGCAGCTTGATCCGTATCTCCTCCTCCTACGAGCAGTACTTC. The full variable domain, with the rest looked up from reference TRBV7-8 and TRBJ2-7, is GAGVSQSPRYKVAKRGQDVALRCDPISGHVSLFWYQQALGQGPEFLTYFQNEAQLDKSGLPSDRFFAERPEGSVSTLKIQRTQQEDSAVYLCASSLIRISSSYEQYFGPGTRLTVT.

This clonotype was seen only a few times. The rearrangement joins TRBV6-2 or TRBV6-3 to TRBJ1-1; possibly TRBD1 for D (5 bases). Germline loops: CDR1 MNHEY, CDR2 SVGEGT. This CDR3 is built from 12 residues. The ends were cut back, 6 bases at V and 3 bases at J, with 8 bases in the middle. CDR3 protein: CASSRDYTEAFF. CDR3 nucleotides: TGTGCCAGCAGCCGGGACTACACTGAAGCTTTCTTT.

The rearrangement uses TRBV12-3 or TRBV12-4 and TRBJ1-2; TRBD1 matches at 10 bases. The CDR3 has 13 residues. V was clipped by 7 bases and J by 4 bases; unmatched bases: 3. This CDR3 is CASKGDRGYGYTF. Here the CDR3 DNA reads TGTGCCAGCAAGGGGGACAGGGGCTATGGCTACACCTTC.

This clonotype was observed a single time. At one boundary the junction diverges from the germline segment, which might be a read error. V gene TRBV7-9 combines with J gene TRBJ1-4; possible D gene TRBD1, 5 bases. Germline CDR1 and CDR2: SEHNR and FQNEAQ (reference sequence). This CDR3 is 14 amino acids long. CDR3 in DNA: TGTGCTAGCAGCAAAATAGGCAGGGCTGAAAAACTGTTTTTT. Amino acid sequence: CASSKIGRAEKLFF.

This clonotype has more than one count but fewer than ten. V is TRBV20-1 and J is TRBJ1-2; unclear D gene. Trimming removed 3 bases at V and 6 bases at J, with 14 bases between. This CDR3 has 13 amino acids. CDR1 DFQATT and CDR2 SNEGSKA come from the germline V gene (reference sequence). In DNA form, the CDR3 reads TGCAGTGCTAGTCACGGGAACAGTGATGGCTACACCTTC. It translates to CSASHGNSDGYTF.

Concerning this clonotype: An end of the junction differs from the germline gene, which may be a read error. The chain links TRBV10-3 to TRBJ2-3; the D gene is possibly TRBD1 (5 bases). CDR1 is ENHRY and CDR2 is SYGVKD in the germline V gene. CDR3 length: 12 amino acids. CDR3 residues: CAIMGRTDTQYF. The DNA for the CDR3 is TGTGCCATCATGGGGCGCACGGATACGCAGTATTTT.